This TCR beta chain was recorded in a study of spatial heterogeneity in lung cancer. Study details: The average count in raw reads for each unique TCR and UMI combination exceeded 8.5 appearances.

Germline V gene sequence: CDR1 MNHEY, CDR2 SMNVEV (reference sequence). The CDR3 contains 13 residues. V lost 5 bases and J 5 bases, leaving 11 bases between the germline ends. The time point was: sample taken at primary tumor resection. The authors sequenced whole RNA from tumor, nontumor lung or frozen PBMC without sorting. This clonotype was recorded many times. The presence of a unique molecular identifier marked each TCR cDNA molecule. Each CDR3 protein gets one entry after TCRdb re-called the 5' RACE reads with MiXCR. The sample has roughly 3,700 distinct CDR3 sequences; about a sixth are singletons.

The sample consisted of PBMCs, taken at surgery. This sequence joins TRBV27 and TRBJ2-3; no clear D. The source is a male donor with early-stage non-small cell lung cancer. The CDR3 DNA is TGTGCCAGCAGTATGGGGAACGTAGATACGCAGTATTTT. Translating it yields CASSMGNVDTQYF.